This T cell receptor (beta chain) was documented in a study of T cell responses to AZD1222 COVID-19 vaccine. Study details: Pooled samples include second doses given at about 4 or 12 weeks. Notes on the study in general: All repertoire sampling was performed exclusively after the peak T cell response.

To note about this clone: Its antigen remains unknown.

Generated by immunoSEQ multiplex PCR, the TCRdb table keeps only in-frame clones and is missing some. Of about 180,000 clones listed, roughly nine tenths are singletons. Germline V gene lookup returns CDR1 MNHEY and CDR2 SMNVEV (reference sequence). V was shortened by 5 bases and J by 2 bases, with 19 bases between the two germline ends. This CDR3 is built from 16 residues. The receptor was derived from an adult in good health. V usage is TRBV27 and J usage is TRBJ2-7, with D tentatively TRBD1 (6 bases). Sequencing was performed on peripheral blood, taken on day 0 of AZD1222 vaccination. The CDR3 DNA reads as TGTGCCAGCAGTGCTCTCACAGGGCCTCCGACCTACGAGCAGTACTTC. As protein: CASSALTGPPTYEQYF.